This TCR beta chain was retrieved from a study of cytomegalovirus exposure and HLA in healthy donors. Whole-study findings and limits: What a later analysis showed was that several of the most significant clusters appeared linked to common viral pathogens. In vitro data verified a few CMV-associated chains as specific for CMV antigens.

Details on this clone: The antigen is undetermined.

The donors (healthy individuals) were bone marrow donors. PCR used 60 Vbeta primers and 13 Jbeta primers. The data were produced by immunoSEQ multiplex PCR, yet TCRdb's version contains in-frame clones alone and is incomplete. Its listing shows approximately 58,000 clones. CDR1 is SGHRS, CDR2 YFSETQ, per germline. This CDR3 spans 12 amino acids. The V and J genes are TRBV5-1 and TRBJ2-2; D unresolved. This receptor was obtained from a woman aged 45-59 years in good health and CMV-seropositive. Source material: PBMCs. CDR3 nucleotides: TGCATCACTTCAGACACCCGGGGGGAGCTGTTTTTT. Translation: CITSDTRGELFF.